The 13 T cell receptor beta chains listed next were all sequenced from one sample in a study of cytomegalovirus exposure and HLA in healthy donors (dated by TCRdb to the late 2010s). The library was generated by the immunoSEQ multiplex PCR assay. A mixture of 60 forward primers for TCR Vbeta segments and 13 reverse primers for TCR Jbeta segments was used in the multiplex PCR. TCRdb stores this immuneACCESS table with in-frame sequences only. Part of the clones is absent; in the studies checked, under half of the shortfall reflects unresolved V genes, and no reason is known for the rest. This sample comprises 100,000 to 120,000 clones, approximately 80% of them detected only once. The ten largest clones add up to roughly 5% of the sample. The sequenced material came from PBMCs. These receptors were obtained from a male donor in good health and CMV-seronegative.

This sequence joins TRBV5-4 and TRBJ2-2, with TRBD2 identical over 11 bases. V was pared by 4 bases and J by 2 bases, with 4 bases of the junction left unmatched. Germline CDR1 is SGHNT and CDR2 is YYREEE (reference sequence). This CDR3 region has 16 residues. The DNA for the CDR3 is TGTGCCAGCAGCCCCCGACTAGCGGGAAACACCGGGGAGCTGTTTTTT. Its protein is CASSPRLAGNTGELFF. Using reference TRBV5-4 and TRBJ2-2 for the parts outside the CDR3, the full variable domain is ETGVTQSPTHLIKTRGQQVTLRCSSQSGHNTVSWYQQALGQGPQFIFQYYREEENGRGNFPPRFSGLQFPNYSSELNVNALELDDSALYLCASSPRLAGNTGELFFGEGSRLTVL.

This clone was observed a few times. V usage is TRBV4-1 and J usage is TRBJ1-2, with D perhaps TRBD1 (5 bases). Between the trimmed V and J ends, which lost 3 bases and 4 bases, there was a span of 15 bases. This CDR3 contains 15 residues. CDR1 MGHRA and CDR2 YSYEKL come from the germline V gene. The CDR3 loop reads CASSQSSGSFYGYTF. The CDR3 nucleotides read TGCGCCAGCAGCCAGAGCTCAGGGTCCTTCTATGGCTACACCTTC.

The chain's CDR3 is CAWKWAGGNEQFF. In DNA, the CDR3 is TGTGCCTGGAAGTGGGCAGGGGGCAATGAGCAGTTCTTC. V and J are TRBV30 and TRBJ2-1, with 7 bases fitting TRBD1. V shed 4 bases and J 6 bases; nucleotides not matched to a gene: 6. In germline, CDR1 is GTSNPN, CDR2 SVGIG (reference sequence). CDR3 length: 13 residues.

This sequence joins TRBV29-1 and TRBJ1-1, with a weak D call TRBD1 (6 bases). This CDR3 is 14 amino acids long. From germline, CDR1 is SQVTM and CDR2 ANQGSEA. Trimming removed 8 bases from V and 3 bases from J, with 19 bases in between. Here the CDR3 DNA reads TGCAGCTTTTTTACAGGGAGGGGGGACACTGAAGCTTTCTTT. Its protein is CSFFTGRGDTEAFF.

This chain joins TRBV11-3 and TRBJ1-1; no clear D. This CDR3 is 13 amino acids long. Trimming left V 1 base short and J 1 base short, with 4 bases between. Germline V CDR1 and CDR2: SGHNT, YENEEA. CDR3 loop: CASSLARNTEAFF. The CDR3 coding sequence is TGTGCCAGCAGCTTAGCTAGGAACACTGAAGCTTTCTTT.

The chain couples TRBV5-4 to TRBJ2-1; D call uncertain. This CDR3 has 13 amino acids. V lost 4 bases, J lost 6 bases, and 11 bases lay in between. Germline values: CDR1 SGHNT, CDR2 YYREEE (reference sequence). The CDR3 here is CASSLRVTNEQFF. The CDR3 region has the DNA TGTGCCAGCAGCCTAAGAGTTACCAATGAGCAGTTCTTC.

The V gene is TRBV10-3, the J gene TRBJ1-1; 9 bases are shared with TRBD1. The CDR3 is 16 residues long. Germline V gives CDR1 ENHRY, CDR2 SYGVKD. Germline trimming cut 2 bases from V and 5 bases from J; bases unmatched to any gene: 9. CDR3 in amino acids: CAISETRQGVPTEAFF. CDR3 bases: TGTGCCATCAGTGAGACCCGACAGGGGGTCCCTACTGAAGCTTTCTTT.

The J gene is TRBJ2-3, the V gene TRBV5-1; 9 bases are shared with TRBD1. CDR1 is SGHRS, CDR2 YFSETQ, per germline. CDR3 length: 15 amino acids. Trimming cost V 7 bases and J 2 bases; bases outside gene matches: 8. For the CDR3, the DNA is TGCGCCAGCGGACAGGGGCAAACGCACACAGATACGCAGTATTTT. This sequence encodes CASGQGQTHTDTQYF.

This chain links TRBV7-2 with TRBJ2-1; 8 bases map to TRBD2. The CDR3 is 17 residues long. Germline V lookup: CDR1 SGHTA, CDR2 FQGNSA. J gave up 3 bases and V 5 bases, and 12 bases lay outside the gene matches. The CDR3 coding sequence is TGTGCCAGCAGCCCCACACGGGTAGCGGGACGCTACAATGAGCAGTTCTTC. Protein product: CASSPTRVAGRYNEQFF.

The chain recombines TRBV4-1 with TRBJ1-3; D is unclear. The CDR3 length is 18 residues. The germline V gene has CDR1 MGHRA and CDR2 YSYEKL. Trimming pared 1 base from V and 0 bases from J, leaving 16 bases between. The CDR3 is CASSQGLATLSSGNTIYF. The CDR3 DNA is TGCGCCAGCAGCCAAGGTTTAGCGACTCTTAGCTCTGGAAACACCATATATTTT.

Here the CDR3 reads CASSLAWDSNEQFF. For the CDR3, the DNA is TGTGCCAGCAGCTTAGCCTGGGACTCCAATGAGCAGTTCTTC. The V and J genes are TRBV7-2 and TRBJ2-1; D possibly corresponds to TRBD2 (6 bases). Trimming removed 0 bases at V and 6 bases at J, with 9 bases between. This CDR3 has 14 amino acids. Germline CDR1 SGHTA, CDR2 FQGNSA. The complete variable domain, with remaining parts taken from reference TRBV7-2 and TRBJ2-1, reads GAGVSQSPSNKVTEKGKDVELRCDPISGHTALYWYRQSLGQGLEFLIYFQGNSAPDKSGLPSDRFSAERTGGSVSTLTIQRTQQEDSAVYLCASSLAWDSNEQFFGPGTRLTVL.

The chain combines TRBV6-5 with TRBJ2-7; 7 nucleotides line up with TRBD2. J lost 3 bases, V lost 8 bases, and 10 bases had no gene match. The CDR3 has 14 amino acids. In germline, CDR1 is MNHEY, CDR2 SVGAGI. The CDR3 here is CASSRGSGVYEQYF. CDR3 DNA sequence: TGTGCCAGCTCTCGGGGGAGCGGGGTCTACGAGCAGTACTTC.

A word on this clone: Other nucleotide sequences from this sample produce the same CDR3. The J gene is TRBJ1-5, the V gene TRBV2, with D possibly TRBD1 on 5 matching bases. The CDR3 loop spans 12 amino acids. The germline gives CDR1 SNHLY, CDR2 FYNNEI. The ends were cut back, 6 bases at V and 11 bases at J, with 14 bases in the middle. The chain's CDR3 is CASSADRGAQHF. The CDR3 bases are TGTGCCAGCAGCGCTGACCGGGGGGCCCAGCATTTT. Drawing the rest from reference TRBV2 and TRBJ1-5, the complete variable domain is EPEVTQTPSHQVTQMGQEVILRCVPISNHLYFYWYRQILGQKVEFLVSFYNNEISEKSEIFDDQFSVERPDGSNFTLKIRSTKLEDSAMYFCASSADRGAQHFGDGTRLSIL.